This T cell receptor (beta chain) derives from a study of T-cell reconstitution after alpha-beta-depleted transplantation in children. This clonotype appeared many times. The CDR3 runs to 16 residues. CDR1 is LGHNA and CDR2 is YNFKEQ in the germline V gene. Trimming stripped 0 bases from V and 5 bases from J, with 17 bases between. Unique molecular identifiers were used in preparing the TCRbeta library. TCRdb reanalysed the PCR reads using MiXCR and keeps one entry per CDR3 protein. This sample carries about 420,000 distinct CDR3 sequences, roughly a tenth of them seen once, and the ten largest clones take about 5%.

The sample in question was PBMCs from the stem cell graft donor, obtained from the stem cell graft. The receptor was derived from a human donor who donated a stem cell graft to a child with acute myeloid leukemia. This rearrangement joins TRBV4-2 to TRBJ2-7; no clear D gene. CDR3 bases: TGTGCCAGCAGCCAAGATCTAAATGCAGGCGACAACGAGCAGTACTTC. This sequence encodes CASSQDLNAGDNEQYF.